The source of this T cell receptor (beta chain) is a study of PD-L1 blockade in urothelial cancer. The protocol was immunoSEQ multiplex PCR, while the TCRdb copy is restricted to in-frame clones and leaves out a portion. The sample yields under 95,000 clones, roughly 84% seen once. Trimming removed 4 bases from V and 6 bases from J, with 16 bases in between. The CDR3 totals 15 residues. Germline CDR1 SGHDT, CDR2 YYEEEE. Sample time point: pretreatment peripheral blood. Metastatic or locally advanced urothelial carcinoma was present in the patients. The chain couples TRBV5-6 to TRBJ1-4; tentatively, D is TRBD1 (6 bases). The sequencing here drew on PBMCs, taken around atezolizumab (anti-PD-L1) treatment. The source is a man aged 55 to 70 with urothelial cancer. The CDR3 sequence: CASSPRQNRDEKLFF. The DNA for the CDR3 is TGTGCCAGCAGCCCACGACAGAACAGGGATGAAAAACTGTTTTTT.